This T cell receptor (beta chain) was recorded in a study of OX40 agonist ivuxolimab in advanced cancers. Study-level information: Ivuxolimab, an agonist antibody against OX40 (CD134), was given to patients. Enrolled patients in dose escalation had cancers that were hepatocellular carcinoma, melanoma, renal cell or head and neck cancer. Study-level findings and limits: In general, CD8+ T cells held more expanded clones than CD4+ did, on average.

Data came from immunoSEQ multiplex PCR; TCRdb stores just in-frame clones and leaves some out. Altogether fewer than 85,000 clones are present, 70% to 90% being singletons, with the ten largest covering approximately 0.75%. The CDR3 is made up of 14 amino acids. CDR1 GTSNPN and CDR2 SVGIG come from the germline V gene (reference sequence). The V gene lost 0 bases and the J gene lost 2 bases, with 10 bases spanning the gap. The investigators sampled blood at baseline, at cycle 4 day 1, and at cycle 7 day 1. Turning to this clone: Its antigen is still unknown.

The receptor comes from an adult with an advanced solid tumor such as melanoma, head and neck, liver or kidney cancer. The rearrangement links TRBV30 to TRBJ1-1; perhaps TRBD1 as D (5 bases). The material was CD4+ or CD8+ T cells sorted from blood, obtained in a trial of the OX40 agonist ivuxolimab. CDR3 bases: TGTGCCTGGAGTGTATGGGGGGATAACACTGAAGCTTTCTTT. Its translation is CAWSVWGDNTEAFF.